This T cell receptor beta chain was sequenced in a study of siplizumab effects on memory and regulatory T cells. Method: immunoSEQ multiplex PCR; TCRdb's copy keeps in-frame clones and lacks some. This repertoire shows more than 85,000 clones, about 91% found once; its top ten account for more than 2.5%. This clone was picked up one time. Looked up from germline, CDR1 is MNHNS and CDR2 is SASEGT. V shed 6 bases and J shed 6 bases, with 12 bases lying between them. This CDR3 contains 12 residues. Material: CD4+ T cells sorted from blood. The sequence was collected from a human donor in good health. Some clones in this sample may be carry-over from other donors' samples. V and J are TRBV6-1 and TRBJ2-7; perhaps TRBD1 as D (5 bases). CDR3 sequence reads: CASSIQGTEQYF. The CDR3, as DNA: TGTGCCAGCAGCATCCAGGGCACCGAGCAGTACTTC.